The present T cell receptor (beta chain) was sequenced within a study of beta chain features in type 1 diabetes. Expressed TCRB transcripts were sequenced because the entire RNA isolate underwent reverse transcription. TCRdb keeps only in-frame clones here, not all; method: immunoSEQ multiplex PCR. The sample includes some 250,000 clones, 27% of them seen just once. This clone came up a few times. V lost 4 bases and J lost 7; bases outside the gene matches: 7. There are 13 residues in the CDR3. Per the germline V gene, CDR1 is SGHDT and CDR2 is YYEEEE. The sample comprised central memory CD4+ T cells from blood. The TCR comes from a man aged 25-45 years in good health. This chain links TRBV5-6 with TRBJ1-1, with 7 bases identical to TRBD1. CDR3 sequence: CASSLSQGYEAFF. CDR3 nucleotides: TGTGCCAGCAGCCTCTCACAGGGGTATGAAGCTTTCTTT.